This TCR beta chain was profiled in a study of blood T cell repertoires in COVID-19. Looking at the study overall: T cells, B-cell-depleted T cells, or PBMCs supplied cDNA or gDNA.

Per the original methods: Reference gene primer amplification gave estimated nucleated cell counts. Profiled with immunoSEQ multiplex PCR; TCRdb holds only in-frame clones, not every one. That table gives V, J and clone size, and the DNA gave D and trimming. The sample records 200,000 to 250,000 clones, 86% being singletons. Per the germline V gene, CDR1 is MNHEY and CDR2 is SMNVEV (reference sequence). The ends lost 6 bases at V and 7 bases at J; junction bases unmatched: 5. CDR3 length: 14 amino acids. The rearrangement joins TRBV27 to TRBJ2-2; 10 nucleotides align to TRBD1. The TCR originated in a woman in her fifties or sixties with COVID-19, enrolled during active disease. The sequencing sample was made of peripheral blood. The CDR3 loop reads CASRRDRGIGELFF. Written as DNA, the CDR3 is TGTGCCAGCAGGAGGGACAGGGGCATCGGGGAGCTGTTTTTT.